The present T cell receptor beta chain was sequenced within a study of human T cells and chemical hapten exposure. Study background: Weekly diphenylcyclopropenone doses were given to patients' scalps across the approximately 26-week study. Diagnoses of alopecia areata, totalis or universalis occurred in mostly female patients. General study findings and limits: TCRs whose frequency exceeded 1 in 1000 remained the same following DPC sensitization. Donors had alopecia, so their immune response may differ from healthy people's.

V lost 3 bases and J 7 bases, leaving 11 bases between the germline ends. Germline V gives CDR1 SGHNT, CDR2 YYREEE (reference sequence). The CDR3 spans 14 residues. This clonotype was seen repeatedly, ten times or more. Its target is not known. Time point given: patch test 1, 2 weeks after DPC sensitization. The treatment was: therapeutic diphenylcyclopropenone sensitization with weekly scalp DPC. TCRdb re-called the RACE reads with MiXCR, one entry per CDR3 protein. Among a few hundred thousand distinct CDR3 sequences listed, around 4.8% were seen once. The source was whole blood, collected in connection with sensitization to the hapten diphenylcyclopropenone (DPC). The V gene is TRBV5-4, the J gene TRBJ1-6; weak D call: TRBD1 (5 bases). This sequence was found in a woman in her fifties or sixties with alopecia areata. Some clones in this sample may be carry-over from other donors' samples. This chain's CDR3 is CASSSKGQNSPLHF. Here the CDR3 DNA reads TGTGCCAGCAGCTCCAAGGGGCAAAATTCACCCCTCCACTTT.